Here is one T cell receptor (beta chain) with its context. Additional DNA sequences in this sample encode the identical CDR3. The length of the CDR3 is 13 residues. Germline V gene data show CDR1 as SGDLS and CDR2 as YYNGEE. Trimming removed 0 bases at V and 0 bases at J, with 4 bases between. This sample was included in a study of OX40 agonist ivuxolimab in advanced cancers. Across the study: The mean age was 60 years, ranging from about 20 to 85, with about 87% of participants male.

Profiled with immunoSEQ multiplex PCR; TCRdb holds only in-frame clones, not every one. The sample yields tens of thousands of clones, roughly 88% seen once. Sequencing was performed on CD4+ or CD8+ T cells sorted from blood, taken in a trial of the OX40 agonist ivuxolimab. This clonotype was sampled from an adult with an advanced solid tumor such as melanoma, head and neck, liver or kidney cancer. The chain employs TRBV9 and TRBJ2-7; unclear D gene. The CDR3 is CASSVGSSYEQYF. The CDR3 DNA reads as TGTGCCAGCAGCGTAGGATCCTCCTACGAGCAGTACTTC.